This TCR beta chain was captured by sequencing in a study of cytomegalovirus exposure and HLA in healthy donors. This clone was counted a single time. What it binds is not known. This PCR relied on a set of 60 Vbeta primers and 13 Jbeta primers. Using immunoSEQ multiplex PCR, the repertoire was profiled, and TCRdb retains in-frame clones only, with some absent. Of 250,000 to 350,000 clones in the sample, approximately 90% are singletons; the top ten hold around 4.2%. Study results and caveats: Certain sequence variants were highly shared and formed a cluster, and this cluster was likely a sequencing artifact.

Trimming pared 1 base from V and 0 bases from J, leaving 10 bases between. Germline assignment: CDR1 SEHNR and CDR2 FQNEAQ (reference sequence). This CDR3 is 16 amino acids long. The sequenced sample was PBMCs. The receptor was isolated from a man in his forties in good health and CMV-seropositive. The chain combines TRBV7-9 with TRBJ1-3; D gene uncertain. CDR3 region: CASSLEDMGSGNTIYF. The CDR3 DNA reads TGTGCCAGCAGCTTAGAAGACATGGGCTCTGGAAACACCATATATTTT.